The clone carrying this TCR beta chain was recorded many times. This record comes from a study of T cells in Graves' hyperthyroidism and ophthalmopathy. Amplified TCR beta CDR3 regions came from RNA transcripts. RT-PCR in the first round (using the HTBI primer set) targeted the TCR CDR3. Via MiXCR, TCRdb re-called the multiplex PCR reads, giving one row per CDR3 protein. Of about 350,000 distinct CDR3 sequences detected, approximately 13% appear once; the ten largest clones hold 34%. The CDR3 spans 14 residues. The V and J ends lost 5 bases and 4 bases respectively, with 14 bases between them. Each person with ophthalmopathy scored at least 3 on the Clinical Activity Score, reached NOSPECS grade 4 or higher, and had been ill under 3 months. The diagnoses drew upon clinical symptoms, serum thyroxine and TRAb, thyroid ultrasound and orbital computed tomography. 9 to 10 ml fresh peripheral blood yielded the PBMCs.

Sequencing used blood. The gene calls are TRBV12-3 or TRBV12-4 and TRBJ1-1; D not resolved. The origin of this receptor is a woman in her thirties or forties with Graves' ophthalmopathy. CDR3 DNA: TGTGCCAGCAGTCGCCTAAGGATTGGCACTGAAGCTTTCTTT. Translating it yields CASSRLRIGTEAFF.